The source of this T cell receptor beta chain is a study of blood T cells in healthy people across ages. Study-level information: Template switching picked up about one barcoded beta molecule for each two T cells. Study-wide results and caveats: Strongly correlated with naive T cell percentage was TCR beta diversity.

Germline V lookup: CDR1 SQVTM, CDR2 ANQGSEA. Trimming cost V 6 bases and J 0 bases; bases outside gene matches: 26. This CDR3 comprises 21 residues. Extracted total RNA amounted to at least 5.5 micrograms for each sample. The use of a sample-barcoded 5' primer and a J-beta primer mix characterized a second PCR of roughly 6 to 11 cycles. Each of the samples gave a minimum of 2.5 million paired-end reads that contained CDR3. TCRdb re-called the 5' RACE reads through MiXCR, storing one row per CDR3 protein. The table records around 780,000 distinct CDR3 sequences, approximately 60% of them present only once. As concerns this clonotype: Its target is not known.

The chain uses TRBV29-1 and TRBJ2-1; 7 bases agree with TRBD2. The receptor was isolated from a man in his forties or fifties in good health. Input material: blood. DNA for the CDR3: TGCAGCGTGGCCCGTCCCCGGACTAGAGTTGTTCGGCAGAGCTCCTACAATGAGCAGTTCTTC. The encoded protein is CSVARPRTRVVRQSSYNEQFF.